The source of this T cell receptor (beta chain) is a study of T cell responses to AZD1222 COVID-19 vaccine. Overall study: Some second doses came at about 4 weeks and others at about 12 weeks; these were pooled. Regarding the study as a whole: Of the AZD1222 recipients, only six or seven were seropositive at baseline. Spike-specific TCR breadth and depth both grew after two AZD1222 doses. Among vaccine-associated CD4 TCRs, coverage spanned spike, with dominance at 160-218 and 743-854.

This clone was counted a few times. Its antigen is not known. Produced via immunoSEQ multiplex PCR; TCRdb's table is partial and in-frame only. The sample yields about 130,000 clones, about 89% seen once. Trimming cost V 3 bases and J 5 bases; bases outside gene matches: 4. The V gene's germline CDR1 is MDHEN and CDR2 SYDVKM. The CDR3 covers 14 residues. The TCR comes from an adult in good health. This specimen consisted of peripheral blood, obtained on day 0 of AZD1222 vaccination. The V call is TRBV28, the J call TRBJ2-1; 7 positions match TRBD2. CDR3 sequence reads: CASSFERENNEQFF. In nucleotides, the CDR3 is TGTGCCAGCAGTTTTGAGCGGGAAAACAATGAGCAGTTCTTC.